This T cell receptor beta chain was profiled in a study of blood T cell repertoires in COVID-19. Looking at the study overall: Sites in the United States, Italy and Spain provided acute and convalescent COVID-19 samples. T cells, B-cell-depleted T cells, or PBMCs supplied cDNA or gDNA.

Germline CDR1 is SGHDN and CDR2 is FVKESK. V dropped 4 bases and J dropped 9 bases, with 16 bases sitting between them. This CDR3 contains 14 residues. In the authors' methods: Estimates of nucleated cell counts were drawn from the amplification of reference gene primers. Sequenced by immunoSEQ multiplex PCR; TCRdb stores in-frame clones only, minus some. The V and J calls and the clone size are those of that table, but D and trimming were determined from the DNA. The sample yields some 45,000 clones, approximately 86% seen once. The sequencing sample was made of peripheral blood. The V gene is TRBV14, the J gene TRBJ2-1; a possible D gene is TRBD2 (5 bases). The clonotype was recovered from a man aged 60 to 69 with active COVID-19. The CDR3 sequence: CASSPHSVSGEQFF. CDR3 bases: TGTGCCAGCAGCCCCCACTCAGTAAGCGGTGAGCAGTTCTTC.